These 27 T cell receptor beta chains were sequenced from one sample in a study of blood T cells in healthy people across ages. Together with a sample-barcoded 5' primer, a J-beta primer mix was included in a second PCR lasting about 7 to 11 cycles. TCRdb called the 5' RACE reads again in MiXCR, with one record for every CDR3 protein. The sample lists roughly 1.7 million distinct CDR3 sequences, around 35% seen once, with 11% in the top ten. Input material: blood. Every receptor here comes from a woman aged 30 to 39 in good health.

The gene calls are TRBV5-8 and TRBJ2-1; D is uncertain. Germline CDR1 reads SGHTS; CDR2 reads YDEGEE. With 4 bases removed from V and 9 bases from J, the gap between germline ends came to 17 bases. The CDR3 has 14 residues. The CDR3 loop reads CASSTEPHLGEQFF. In DNA form, the CDR3 reads TGTGCCAGCAGCACTGAGCCCCATTTGGGTGAGCAGTTCTTC. The whole variable domain, filled in from reference TRBV5-8 and TRBJ2-1, reads EAGVTQSPTHLIKTRGQQATLRCSPISGHTSVYWYQQALGLGLQFLLWYDEGEERNRGNFPPRFSGRQFPNYSSELNVNALELEDSALYLCASSTEPHLGEQFFGPGTRLTVL.

This clonotype was recorded at least ten times. The rearrangement joins TRBV7-3 to TRBJ2-6; D gene ambiguous. The CDR3 covers 18 residues. Germline CDR1 and CDR2: SGHTA and FQGTGA. V lost 5 bases and J lost 0, with 17 bases in between. The CDR3 sequence: CASSPRAWAGSGANVLTF. Written as DNA, the CDR3 is TGTGCCAGCAGCCCTCGAGCCTGGGCTGGCTCTGGGGCCAACGTCCTGACTTTC. Drawing the rest from reference TRBV7-3 and TRBJ2-6, the complete variable domain is GAGVSQTPSNKVTEKGKYVELRCDPISGHTALYWYRQSLGQGPEFLIYFQGTGAADDSGLPNDRFFAVRPEGSVSTLKIQRTERGDSAVYLCASSPRAWAGSGANVLTFGAGSRLTVL.

This clonotype was recorded a few times. The CDR3 reads CASSPTRFSSKETQYF. CDR3 nucleotides: TGTGCCAGCAGTCCCACAAGGTTCAGCTCTAAAGAGACCCAGTACTTC. The chain links TRBV2 to TRBJ2-5; D not resolved. Germline V lookup: CDR1 SNHLY, CDR2 FYNNEI. The CDR3 spans 16 residues. Trimming shortened V by 5 bases and J by 3 bases, and 19 bases separated the two germline ends.

The chain joins TRBV13 to TRBJ1-1; D call uncertain. Per the germline V gene, CDR1 is PRHDT and CDR2 is FYEKMQ (reference sequence). The CDR3 length is 15 residues. The ends were cut back, 0 bases at V and 1 base at J, with 9 bases in the middle. CDR3 coding DNA: TGTGCCAGCAGCTTAGGTGCCAGACAGAACACTGAAGCTTTCTTT. Protein product: CASSLGARQNTEAFF.

J is TRBJ2-7 and V is TRBV10-3; 7 bases match TRBD2. The CDR3 runs to 15 residues. The V segment lost 5 bases and the J segment 5 bases; nucleotides outside the gene matches: 12. Germline V gene sequence: CDR1 ENHRY, CDR2 SYGVKD. CDR3 loop: CAISLTSAVENEQYF. In DNA form, the CDR3 reads TGTGCCATCAGTCTAACTAGCGCCGTTGAGAACGAGCAGTACTTC.

This clonotype has just a few counts. The gene calls are TRBV6-1 and TRBJ2-3, with 8 bases that match TRBD2. Germline values: CDR1 MNHNS, CDR2 SASEGT. This CDR3 spans 14 amino acids. The V segment lost 7 bases and the J segment 3 bases; nucleotides outside the gene matches: 6. The CDR3 DNA is TGTGCCAGCAAACCGGGGGGGCGTACAGATACGCAGTATTTT. The encoded protein is CASKPGGRTDTQYF.

A word on this clonotype: Germline is not matched at one junction end, which may reflect a read error. The chain has TRBV5-1 and TRBJ2-5, with D unresolved. CDR3 size: 15 residues. Germline assignment: CDR1 SGHRS and CDR2 YFSETQ. DNA of the CDR3: TGCGCCAGCAGCTTAAATCCCAGGAGCCAAGAGACCCGGTACTTC. Translation: CASSLNPRSQETRYF. The full variable domain, rest sourced from reference TRBV5-1 and TRBJ2-5, is KAGVTQTPRYLIKTRGQQVTLSCSPISGHRSVSWYQQTPGQGLQFLFEYFSETQRNKGNFPGRFSGRQFSNSRSEMNVSTLELGDSALYLCASSLNPRSQETRYFGPGTRLLVL.

This clonotype was picked up many times. The chain links TRBV6-5 to TRBJ2-7; 12 nucleotides align to TRBD2. After removal of 5 bases from V and 3 bases from J, the junction contained 8 bases not matched to a gene. The germline V gene has CDR1 MNHEY and CDR2 SVGAGI. CDR3 length: 16 amino acids. CDR3 region: CASSPLGLAGNYEQYF. CDR3 sequence (DNA): TGTGCCAGCAGTCCCCTAGGACTAGCGGGGAACTACGAGCAGTACTTC.

This clonotype was picked up a small number of times. The chain employs TRBV29-1 and TRBJ2-6; no firm D call. The CDR3 length is 12 residues. From germline, CDR1 is SQVTM and CDR2 ANQGSEA. Trimming took 7 bases from V and 6 from J, leaving 10 bases between them. The CDR3 protein is CSARAAANVLTF. CDR3 nucleotide sequence: TGCAGCGCTAGAGCAGCGGCCAACGTCCTGACTTTC.

V usage is TRBV3-1 and J usage is TRBJ1-1; maybe TRBD1 (6 bases). Germline V gene lookup returns CDR1 LGHDT and CDR2 YNNKEL (reference sequence). Trimming removed 0 bases from V and 5 bases from J, with 10 bases in between. This CDR3 is built from 14 residues. The CDR3 coding sequence is TGTGCCAGCAGCCAAGATTCAGGGGAGACTGAAGCTTTCTTT. Translated: CASSQDSGETEAFF.

This clonotype was picked up a small number of times. The rearrangement uses TRBV2 and TRBJ1-6, with D uncertain. This CDR3 has 17 amino acids. The V and J ends lost 0 bases and 1 base respectively, with 10 bases between them. CDR1 is SNHLY, CDR2 FYNNEI, per germline. This CDR3 is CASSEALRLSYNSPLHF. CDR3 coding DNA: TGTGCCAGCAGTGAAGCGCTTCGGTTATCCTATAATTCACCCCTCCACTTT.

V is TRBV19 and J is TRBJ1-4, with unresolved D. V lost 4 bases and J lost 1, with 10 bases in between. The CDR3 length is 15 residues. Per germline, CDR1 LNHDA and CDR2 SQIVND (reference sequence). CDR3 protein: CASSSRQRTNEKLFF. The CDR3 DNA reads TGTGCCAGTAGTAGCCGACAACGAACTAATGAAAAACTGTTTTTT.

The chain has TRBV27 and TRBJ2-7, with D perhaps given as TRBD1 or TRBD2 (5 bases each). This CDR3 has 15 amino acids. The ends were cut back, 4 bases at V and 0 bases at J, with 13 bases in the middle. In germline, CDR1 is MNHEY, CDR2 SMNVEV (reference sequence). The CDR3, as DNA: TGTGCCAGCAGTTCCTGGGACGGAAACTCCTACGAGCAGTACTTC. It encodes CASSSWDGNSYEQYF.

The genes are TRBV15 and TRBJ2-2; D not certain. This CDR3 is built from 13 residues. In germline, CDR1 is LNHNV, CDR2 YYDKDF (reference sequence). V was trimmed by 0 bases and J by 4 bases, leaving 3 bases between them. The CDR3 reads CATSRDGTGELFF. The CDR3 DNA follows: TGTGCCACCAGCAGAGACGGCACCGGGGAGCTGTTTTTT.

This clonotype was seen a handful of times. The chain has TRBV20-1 and TRBJ2-5; D is possibly TRBD1 or TRBD2 (5 bases each). This CDR3 is 15 amino acids long. Germline values: CDR1 DFQATT, CDR2 SNEGSKA (reference sequence). Trimming removed 8 bases from V and 0 bases from J, with 19 bases in between. For the CDR3, the DNA is TGCAGTCTCACCTCGGGGCAGATCTACCAAGAGACCCAGTACTTC. Translating gives CSLTSGQIYQETQYF.

This clonotype was detected only a few times. The chain recombines TRBV4-1 with TRBJ2-7; no definite D call. Germline V gives CDR1 MGHRA, CDR2 YSYEKL. Between the trimmed V and J ends, which lost 0 bases and 1 base, there was a span of 13 bases. CDR3 size: 16 residues. The CDR3 loop reads CASSQDMPELSYEQYF. DNA for the CDR3: TGCGCCAGCAGCCAAGATATGCCAGAGCTATCCTACGAGCAGTACTTC.

This clonotype has a handful of counts. The chain carries TRBV28 and TRBJ2-7, with a possible D match to TRBD1 (5 bases). This CDR3 region has 13 residues. Trimming took off 10 bases at V and 2 bases at J, with 15 bases between the two ends. Germline values: CDR1 MDHEN, CDR2 SYDVKM. The CDR3 is CATEPGRPYEQYF. CDR3 DNA sequence: TGTGCCACTGAGCCAGGGCGCCCCTACGAGCAGTACTTC.

The chain joins TRBV14 to TRBJ2-1; D possibly matches TRBD1 or TRBD2 (6 bases each). This CDR3 comprises 16 residues. CDR1 and CDR2 (germline): SGHDN, FVKESK. V was clipped by 2 bases and J by 4 bases, with 15 bases between them. The CDR3 is CASSQQGLARYNEQFF. In DNA form, the CDR3 reads TGTGCCAGCAGCCAACAGGGGCTAGCGAGATACAATGAGCAGTTCTTC.

The chain carries TRBV4-1 and TRBJ2-7; D unresolved. The CDR3 has 14 amino acids. Germline V gene lookup returns CDR1 MGHRA and CDR2 YSYEKL. Trimming took 3 bases from V and 0 from J, leaving 9 bases between them. The CDR3 loop is CASSQFPYSYEQYF. The CDR3 DNA is TGCGCCAGCAGCCAGTTCCCCTACTCCTACGAGCAGTACTTC.

This clonotype was seen more than once but under ten times. The rearrangement links TRBV20-1 to TRBJ1-2, with 9 bases lining up with TRBD1. CDR3 size: 13 residues. V was pared by 0 bases and J by 5 bases, with 1 base of the junction left unmatched. The germline V gene has CDR1 DFQATT and CDR2 SNEGSKA (reference sequence). CDR3 amino acids: CSAREGTGYGYTF. The CDR3 nucleotides are TGCAGTGCTAGAGAAGGGACAGGGTATGGCTACACCTTC.

This clonotype occurred a few times. The chain employs TRBV20-1 and TRBJ2-5, with D possibly called TRBD1 or TRBD2 (5 bases each). V was clipped by 5 bases and J by 4 bases, with 17 bases between them. The CDR3 extends over 14 amino acids. CDR1 is DFQATT and CDR2 is SNEGSKA in the germline V gene (reference sequence). The CDR3 here is CSAVVGDGVETQYF. CDR3 coding DNA: TGCAGTGCTGTCGTGGGGGACGGCGTAGAGACCCAGTACTTC.

The rearrangement joins TRBV4-1 to TRBJ1-5, with TRBD1 matching 7 bases. CDR1 MGHRA and CDR2 YSYEKL come from the germline V gene. J gave up 3 bases and V 4 bases, and 6 bases lay outside the gene matches. This CDR3 is built from 15 residues. The CDR3 spells CASSPVQGYNQPQHF. The CDR3 DNA is TGCGCCAGCAGCCCGGTACAGGGGTACAATCAGCCCCAGCATTTT.

This clonotype was found a few times. The gene calls are TRBV24-1 and TRBJ2-7; 9 bases fit TRBD1. Per the germline V gene, CDR1 is KGHDR and CDR2 is SFDVKD. V lost 7 bases to trimming and J lost 3 bases; unmatched junction nucleotides: 3. The CDR3 totals 13 residues. The CDR3 coding sequence is TGTGCCACCAGCCTGGGACAGGGCTACGAGCAGTACTTC. This translates into CATSLGQGYEQYF.

A few counts support this clonotype. The rearrangement links TRBV11-2 to TRBJ2-1, with unresolved D. The length of the CDR3 is 12 residues. Trimming shortened V by 0 bases and J by 11 bases, and 8 bases separated the two germline ends. The germline CDR1 and CDR2 sequences are SGHAT and FQNNGV. The chain's CDR3 is CASSLERPKQFF. The CDR3 nucleotides are TGTGCCAGCAGCTTAGAAAGGCCTAAGCAGTTCTTC.

This chain uses TRBV5-1 with TRBJ2-1, with D possibly matching TRBD2 (6 bases). The CDR3 is made up of 16 amino acids. The V gene's germline CDR1 is SGHRS and CDR2 YFSETQ. Trimming cost V 1 base and J 7 bases, with 18 bases left between them. Written as DNA, the CDR3 is TGCGCCAGCAGCTTGCCACTAGCTAGGTTAGGGAATGAGCAGTTCTTC. Translated, it gives CASSLPLARLGNEQFF.

This clonotype has a count of ten or more. The chain has TRBV29-1 and TRBJ2-7; 8 bases agree with TRBD2. This CDR3 has 14 amino acids. J gave up 4 bases and V 7 bases, and 12 bases lay outside the gene matches. Germline CDR1 SQVTM, CDR2 ANQGSEA. This chain's CDR3 is CSASLGAGDYEQYF. The CDR3 DNA is TGCAGCGCCTCCCTAGGAGCGGGAGATTACGAGCAGTACTTC.

The rearrangement links TRBV20-1 to TRBJ1-2; D ambiguous. V lost 1 base, J lost 7 bases, and 16 bases lay in between. Germline lookup yields CDR1 DFQATT and CDR2 SNEGSKA (reference sequence). The CDR3 loop spans 14 amino acids. CDR3 amino acids: CSARVEEWRGGYTF. The CDR3 DNA reads as TGCAGTGCTAGAGTGGAGGAGTGGCGGGGTGGCTACACCTTC.